The clone carrying this TCR beta chain showed up just a few times. TCRdb independently ran MiXCR on the RT-PCR reads; one entry per CDR3 protein. The sample carries roughly 960,000 distinct CDR3 sequences, around 17% recorded once. CDR3 length equals 14 residues. The V and J ends lost 4 bases and 4 bases, in that order; junction bases with no gene match: 5. Germline V gene sequence: CDR1 LGHNA, CDR2 YNFKEQ. This sample stems from a study of patients and donors after allogeneic stem cell transplantation. The chain couples TRBV4-2 to TRBJ2-5; 8 positions match TRBD2. The TCR comes from a human donor who was either an allogeneic HSCT recipient or a stem cell or donor lymphocyte infusion donor (not recorded which). It is not recorded whose cells these are; they may come from a transplant donor. The sequencing input was blood, either unsorted or a sorted T cell fraction (not recorded which). The DNA of the CDR3 is TGTGCCAGCAGCCCGGGACTAGGGTCAGAGACCCAGTACTTC. It is translated as CASSPGLGSETQYF.